This T cell receptor beta chain came from a study of cytomegalovirus exposure and HLA in healthy donors. General study points: When presence/absence was analysed, sequencing depth was taken to be roughly uniform across donors. Later on, an analysis tied 15,000 to 20,000 TCR beta sequences to HLA alleles at 0.05 false discovery rate. Later analysis associated a missense DCLRE1C variant with TCR beta V- and J-gene trimming.

Vbeta (60) and Jbeta (13) primers were used in the PCR. Profiled with immunoSEQ multiplex PCR; TCRdb holds only in-frame clones, not every one. The sample contains 150,000 to 200,000 clones, about 10% of which appear only once. With regard to this clone: What it recognizes is unknown.

The CDR3 runs 13 residues. With 1 base clipped from V and 4 bases from J, the junction kept 4 bases outside the gene matches. Germline V gives CDR1 SQVTM, CDR2 ANQGSEA. The sequence was collected from a woman aged 25 to 39 in good health and CMV-seropositive. V usage is TRBV29-1 and J usage is TRBJ2-7, with 7 bases identical to TRBD1. Sequenced sample: PBMCs. The CDR3 DNA follows: TGCAGCGTTGAAGGACAGGGCCGGTACGAGCAGTACTTC. It specifies CSVEGQGRYEQYF.